These 32 T cell receptor beta chains share one sample of origin, sequenced in a study of blood T cells in healthy people across ages. A sample-barcoded 5' primer and a J-beta primer mix were used in a second PCR of roughly 7 to 11 cycles. Via MiXCR, TCRdb re-called the 5' RACE reads, giving one row per CDR3 protein. The table shows 1.5 million to 1.8 million distinct CDR3 sequences, with less than 45% occurring only once. The source material was blood. The receptors were gathered from a woman aged 18-29 years in good health.

The genes are TRBV7-9 and TRBJ1-5; no clear D gene. Germline loops: CDR1 SEHNR, CDR2 FQNEAQ (reference sequence). Trimming pared 3 bases from V and 5 bases from J, leaving 8 bases between. CDR3 length equals 13 residues. The CDR3 is CASSLRKDQPQHF. For the CDR3, the DNA is TGTGCCAGCAGCTTGAGGAAGGATCAGCCCCAGCATTTT.

This clonotype was seen a few times. J is TRBJ2-5 and V is TRBV15; D gene unclear. The germline CDR1 and CDR2 sequences are LNHNV and YYDKDF (reference sequence). The CDR3 sequence is 13 residues long. The V and J ends lost 1 base and 4 bases respectively, with 7 bases between them. Here the CDR3 reads CATSRADGETQYF. The CDR3 region has the DNA TGTGCCACCAGCAGAGCGGACGGAGAGACCCAGTACTTC.

This clonotype was seen only once. The germline gene is not matched at one end of the junction; a read error may be the cause. The V gene is TRBV4-2, the J gene TRBJ2-1, with D possibly matching TRBD2 (6 bases). Germline V gene sequence: CDR1 LGHNA, CDR2 YNFKEQ. This CDR3 is built from 15 residues. DNA for the CDR3: TGTGTCAGCAGCCAAGTCGGGGGAGCAGCTAATGAGCAGTTCTTC. Protein sequence: CVSSQVGGAANEQFF.

This clonotype has only a few counts. The chain employs TRBV11-3 and TRBJ1-1; D not certain. The CDR3 totals 13 residues. The V end lost 1 base, the J end lost 3 bases, and 6 bases lay between the germline ends. Germline CDR1 and CDR2: SGHNT and YENEEA. CDR3 sequence (DNA): TGTGCCAGCAGCTTAGCGACATACACTGAAGCTTTCTTT. This encodes CASSLATYTEAFF.

The chain uses TRBV15 and TRBJ2-2; TRBD2 is a possible D gene (7 bases). This CDR3 region has 14 residues. V was cut by 7 bases and J by 4 bases, with 13 bases left in between. Germline CDR1 and CDR2: LNHNV and YYDKDF (reference sequence). The CDR3: CATTTGGRTGELFF. In DNA form, the CDR3 reads TGTGCCACCACTACCGGGGGGCGCACCGGGGAGCTGTTTTTT.

The chain combines TRBV7-9 with TRBJ2-7; the match to TRBD2 covers 9 bases. Germline V CDR1 and CDR2: SEHNR, FQNEAQ (reference sequence). Unmatched junction bases numbered 22, after V lost 3 bases and J lost 7 bases. This CDR3 region has 19 residues. The CDR3 loop is CASSLGRTSVAFPNNEQYF. The CDR3 DNA sequence: TGTGCCAGCAGCTTGGGTCGGACTAGCGTGGCGTTCCCTAATAATGAGCAGTACTTC.

The chain recombines TRBV7-9 with TRBJ2-5, with D perhaps assigned TRBD1 or TRBD2 (5 bases each). Germline assignment: CDR1 SEHNR and CDR2 FQNEAQ (reference sequence). Trimming stripped 3 bases from V and 3 bases from J, with 20 bases between. This CDR3 is 17 amino acids long. The CDR3 protein is CASSFPRGMGEKETQYF. CDR3 DNA sequence: TGTGCCAGCAGCTTCCCCCGCGGTATGGGGGAAAAAGAGACCCAGTACTTC.

CDR3 sequence: CASSLDQGSNQPQHF. The CDR3 DNA reads as TGTGCCAGCAGTTTAGACCAGGGTAGCAATCAGCCCCAGCATTTT. This chain links TRBV12-3 or TRBV12-4 with TRBJ1-5, with D possibly being TRBD1 (5 bases). The CDR3 is made up of 15 amino acids. V lost 1 base, J lost 0 bases, and 7 bases lay in between.

CDR3 region: CSARAGLAGEVEQYF. The CDR3 coding sequence is TGCAGTGCTAGAGCGGGACTAGCGGGAGAGGTCGAGCAGTACTTC. The chain uses TRBV20-1 and TRBJ2-5; 14 bases match TRBD2. The J call is doubtful: the DNA matches TRBJ2-7 better. CDR3 size: 15 residues. Germline lookup yields CDR1 DFQATT and CDR2 SNEGSKA (reference sequence).

This rearrangement joins TRBV12-3 or TRBV12-4 to TRBJ2-1; 9 bases fit TRBD1. The CDR3 runs 16 residues. V lost 6 bases to trimming and J lost 6 bases; unmatched junction nucleotides: 12. CDR3 region: CASSSTGTGSFNEQFF. The CDR3 DNA reads TGTGCCAGCAGCAGTACCGGGACAGGGTCGTTCAATGAGCAGTTCTTC.

The V call is TRBV7-2, the J call TRBJ2-3; no definite D call. Trimming removed 5 bases from V and 7 bases from J, with 19 bases in between. The CDR3 covers 15 residues. Germline V CDR1 and CDR2: SGHTA, FQGNSA. CDR3 nucleotides: TGTGCCAGCAGCCATCGACCCACCGATGGGAATACGCAGTATTTT. It encodes CASSHRPTDGNTQYF. Supplemented by reference TRBV7-2 and TRBJ2-3, the full variable domain reads GAGVSQSPSNKVTEKGKDVELRCDPISGHTALYWYRQSLGQGLEFLIYFQGNSAPDKSGLPSDRFSAERTGGSVSTLTIQRTQQEDSAVYLCASSHRPTDGNTQYFGPGTRLTVL.

This clonotype has a handful of counts. This chain links TRBV2 with TRBJ1-6; no definite D call. Germline CDR1 SNHLY, CDR2 FYNNEI. The CDR3 is 12 residues long. V dropped 6 bases and J dropped 6 bases, with 6 bases sitting between them. The CDR3 region is CASRRVNSPLHF. The DNA of the CDR3 is TGTGCCAGCAGGCGGGTTAATTCACCCCTCCACTTT.

This sequence joins TRBV12-3 or TRBV12-4 and TRBJ2-7; no clear D gene. The CDR3 extends over 16 amino acids. Trimming took 4 bases from V and 3 from J, leaving 19 bases between them. CDR3 nucleotide sequence: TGTGCCAGCAGTTCCGCATTTCGACGGGCTTTCTACGAGCAGTACTTC. It codes for CASSSAFRRAFYEQYF.

This chain links TRBV9 with TRBJ2-1; 9 nucleotides agree with TRBD2. The CDR3 length is 14 residues. The V gene's germline CDR1 is SGDLS and CDR2 YYNGEE. V was pared by 1 base and J by 9 bases, with 5 bases of the junction left unmatched. The CDR3 nucleotides read TGTGCCAGCAGCGTAATAGCGGGGGACGTTGAGCAGTTCTTC. Encoded protein: CASSVIAGDVEQFF.

This chain connects TRBV4-1 to TRBJ1-5; 11 bases align to TRBD1. The CDR3 is made up of 16 amino acids. V dropped 3 bases and J dropped 6; count of bases not matched to a gene: 7. CDR1 is MGHRA, CDR2 YSYEKL, per germline. The CDR3 DNA is TGCGCCAGCAGCCATCCGGGACAGGGGGTAGGTCAGCCCCAGCATTTT. As protein: CASSHPGQGVGQPQHF.

The rearrangement joins TRBV10-3 to TRBJ1-4; possible D gene TRBD1, 5 bases. CDR3 length: 17 residues. The V and J ends lost 3 bases and 8 bases respectively, with 22 bases between them. Germline V CDR1 and CDR2: ENHRY, SYGVKD. The DNA of the CDR3 is TGTGCCATCAGTGACTCGGGGACGGGGCAGTTTGTCGAAAAACTGTTTTTT. Encoded protein: CAISDSGTGQFVEKLFF.

The rearrangement joins TRBV12-3 or TRBV12-4 to TRBJ1-6; D not resolved. The CDR3 covers 13 residues. Trimming cost V 5 bases and J 7 bases, with 9 bases left between them. The CDR3 loop is CASSLGHNSPLHF. CDR3 sequence (DNA): TGTGCCAGCAGTCTAGGGCACAATTCACCCCTCCACTTT.

The V call is TRBV11-2, the J call TRBJ2-1; D is perhaps TRBD2 (5 bases). The germline V and J ends were trimmed by 4 bases and 0 bases, with 10 bases remaining between them. CDR1 is SGHAT, CDR2 FQNNGV, per germline. The CDR3 loop spans 15 amino acids. The CDR3 DNA reads TGTGCCAGCAGCTCCAGGACTCGCTCCTACAATGAGCAGTTCTTC. Translating gives CASSSRTRSYNEQFF.

The sample holds many counts of this clonotype. The V and J genes are TRBV7-9 and TRBJ2-1; tentatively, D is TRBD1 or TRBD2 (5 bases each). The V gene's germline CDR1 is SEHNR and CDR2 FQNEAQ (reference sequence). V lost 6 bases and J lost 3, with 12 bases in between. The CDR3 is 14 amino acids. The CDR3 reads CASSSGTNYNEQFF. CDR3 DNA sequence: TGTGCCAGCAGTTCCGGGACCAACTACAATGAGCAGTTCTTC.

The gene calls are TRBV6-2 or TRBV6-3 and TRBJ2-1, with D perhaps being TRBD1 or TRBD2 (5 bases each). The assigned J gene may be wrong: the sequence end matches TRBJ2-7 better. Looked up from germline, CDR1 is MNHEY and CDR2 is SVGEGT. The CDR3 consists of 15 residues. The CDR3 nucleotides read TGTGCCAGCAGCCACGACAGTCGAGGGTTTAATGAGCAGTACTTC. This encodes CASSHDSRGFNEQYF.

The chain combines TRBV5-4 with TRBJ2-5, with 9 bases aligning to TRBD2. After removal of 3 bases from V and 4 bases from J, the junction contained 4 bases not matched to a gene. CDR1 and CDR2 (germline): SGHNT, YYREEE (reference sequence). The CDR3 extends over 14 amino acids. The CDR3 nucleotides read TGTGCCAGCAGCTGGGGGGGACTAGCAGAGACCCAGTACTTC. It codes for CASSWGGLAETQYF. Variable domain in full (rest from reference TRBV5-4 and TRBJ2-5): ETGVTQSPTHLIKTRGQQVTLRCSSQSGHNTVSWYQQALGQGPQFIFQYYREEENGRGNFPPRFSGLQFPNYSSELNVNALELDDSALYLCASSWGGLAETQYFGPGTRLLVL.

The gene calls are TRBV10-3 and TRBJ2-3; D unclear. The V gene's germline CDR1 is ENHRY and CDR2 SYGVKD. The CDR3 runs to 13 residues. Trimming stripped 2 bases from V and 4 bases from J, with 7 bases between. The CDR3: CAISEASSDTQYF. In nucleotides, the CDR3 is TGTGCCATCAGTGAGGCGAGTTCAGATACGCAGTATTTT.

Comments on this clonotype: One junction end disagrees with the germline gene, perhaps due to a read error. The chain combines TRBV10-3 with TRBJ2-4, with 8 bases aligning to TRBD2. The J call could be wrong; TRBJ2-7 is a better fit for the DNA end. The CDR3 is 14 amino acids. Germline values: CDR1 ENHRY, CDR2 SYGVKD. CDR3 region: CAIGDVSGAFEQYF. The CDR3 DNA is TGTGCCATCGGTGATGTTAGCGGGGCCTTCGAGCAGTACTTC.

The chain couples TRBV7-2 to TRBJ2-7; tentatively, D is TRBD1 (7 bases). Trimming removed 5 bases from V and 1 base from J, with 21 bases in between. Germline V gene lookup returns CDR1 SGHTA and CDR2 FQGNSA. The CDR3 loop spans 17 amino acids. Here the CDR3 DNA reads TGTGCCAGCAGCACCCCCCTGACAGGGAGGTTATCCTACGAGCAGTACTTC. This encodes CASSTPLTGRLSYEQYF.

This clonotype was seen only once. This chain links TRBV20-1 with TRBJ1-5; D might be TRBD1 (6 bases). From germline, CDR1 is DFQATT and CDR2 SNEGSKA (reference sequence). The germline V and J ends were trimmed by 0 bases and 12 bases, with 21 bases remaining between them. There are 15 residues in the CDR3. CDR3 in amino acids: CSAREPRGGRGSQHF. The CDR3 DNA sequence: TGCAGTGCTAGAGAACCCAGGGGTGGTCGGGGTAGCCAGCATTTT.

The chain recombines TRBV6-4 with TRBJ2-2, with TRBD1 identical over 9 bases. The CDR3 is 15 amino acids. Germline V gives CDR1 MRHNA, CDR2 SNTAGT. V lost 3 bases to trimming and J lost 2 bases; unmatched junction nucleotides: 1. The CDR3 region has the DNA TGTGCCAGCAGTGAGGGACAGGGAAACACCGGGGAGCTGTTTTTT. This gives the protein CASSEGQGNTGELFF.

This clonotype was counted at least ten times. The V call is TRBV5-1, the J call TRBJ2-2; D remains ambiguous. Looked up from germline, CDR1 is SGHRS and CDR2 is YFSETQ. Between the trimmed V and J ends, which lost 8 bases and 1 base, there was a span of 6 bases. This CDR3 region has 12 residues. CDR3 protein: CASQLNTGELFF. CDR3 DNA: TGCGCCAGTCAATTGAACACCGGGGAGCTGTTTTTT.

The rearrangement uses TRBV7-2 and TRBJ1-5; D ambiguous. The CDR3 contains 16 residues. CDR1 SGHTA and CDR2 FQGNSA come from the germline V gene. V was shortened by 3 bases and J by 2 bases, with 14 bases between the two germline ends. The CDR3: CASSLGPYGGNQPQHF. The CDR3 DNA follows: TGTGCCAGCAGCTTGGGTCCATATGGAGGCAATCAGCCCCAGCATTTT.

The genes are TRBV25-1 and TRBJ2-1; possible D gene TRBD2, 6 bases. Germline V CDR1 and CDR2: MGHDK, SYGVNS. CDR3 size: 18 residues. Between the trimmed V and J ends, which lost 3 bases and 0 bases, there was a span of 18 bases. DNA for the CDR3: TGTGCCAGCAGTGAGATGGGACTTACAATTAGCTCCTACAATGAGCAGTTCTTC. The encoded protein is CASSEMGLTISSYNEQFF.

The rearrangement joins TRBV12-3 or TRBV12-4 to TRBJ2-2; 10 nucleotides align to TRBD2. The CDR3 length is 19 residues. J gave up 5 bases and V 5 bases, and 17 bases lay outside the gene matches. CDR3 DNA sequence: TGTGCCAGCAGTCCGGATCGGTGGCTAGCGGGGGCGGGAACCGGGGAGCTGTTTTTT. Its translation: CASSPDRWLAGAGTGELFF.

This clonotype has only a few counts. The chain carries TRBV6-4 and TRBJ2-1; 13 nucleotides agree with TRBD2. The CDR3 extends over 15 amino acids. V trimming: 3 bases; J trimming: 8 bases; junction bases outside the gene matches: 4. Germline CDR1 and CDR2: MRHNA and SNTAGT. The CDR3 sequence is CASSETSGRADEQFF. The CDR3 nucleotides read TGTGCCAGCAGTGAAACTAGCGGGAGGGCCGATGAGCAGTTCTTC.

There are a few counts of this clonotype. The rearrangement links TRBV29-1 to TRBJ2-5, with D uncertain. CDR3 length: 12 residues. Looked up from germline, CDR1 is SQVTM and CDR2 is ANQGSEA. V was clipped by 3 bases and J by 0 bases, with 5 bases between them. CDR3 nucleotide sequence: TGCAGCGTTGACTTGTACCAAGAGACCCAGTACTTC. Its translation: CSVDLYQETQYF.